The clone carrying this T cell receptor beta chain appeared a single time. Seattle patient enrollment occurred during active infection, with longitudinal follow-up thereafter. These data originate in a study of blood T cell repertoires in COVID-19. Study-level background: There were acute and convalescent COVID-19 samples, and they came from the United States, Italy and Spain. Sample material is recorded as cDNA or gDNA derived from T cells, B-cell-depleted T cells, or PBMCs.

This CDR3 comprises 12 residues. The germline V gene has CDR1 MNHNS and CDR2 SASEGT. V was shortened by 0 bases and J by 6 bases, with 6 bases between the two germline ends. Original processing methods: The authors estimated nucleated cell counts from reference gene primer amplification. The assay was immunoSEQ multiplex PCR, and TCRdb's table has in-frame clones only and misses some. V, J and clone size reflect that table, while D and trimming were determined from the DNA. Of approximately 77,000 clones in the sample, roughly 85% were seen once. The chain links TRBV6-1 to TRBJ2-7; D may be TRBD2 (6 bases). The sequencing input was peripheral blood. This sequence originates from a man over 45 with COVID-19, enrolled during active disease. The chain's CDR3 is CASSEAGSEQYF. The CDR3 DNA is TGTGCCAGCAGTGAAGCCGGGAGCGAGCAGTACTTC.